This T cell receptor (beta chain) was captured in a study of cytomegalovirus exposure and HLA in healthy donors. Each donor was nominally healthy when sampled (though unrecorded immune exposures were likely). V trimming: 0 bases; J trimming: 7 bases; junction bases outside the gene matches: 8. The CDR3 has 14 residues. In germline, CDR1 is GTSNPN, CDR2 SVGIG (reference sequence). Both 60 Vbeta primers and 13 Jbeta primers went into the PCR. Original data processing: There were around 80 million unique TCR beta chains by a later count, and around 10 million of them were shared. Assay used: immunoSEQ multiplex PCR; TCRdb lists only in-frame clones, some missing. The V and J calls and clone size come from that table; D and trimming were worked out from the DNA. The data contain roughly 98,000 clones, less than 65% of them singletons.

This receptor was identified in a woman aged 25 to 39 in good health and CMV-seropositive. The genes are TRBV30 and TRBJ1-1, with 7 nucleotides matching TRBD1. What was sequenced was PBMCs. The DNA for the CDR3 is TGTGCCTGGAGTGTAGGGGGCGTTTGGGTTGAAGCTTTCTTT. Translated, it gives CAWSVGGVWVEAFF.